These 20 T cell receptor beta chains share one sample of origin, sequenced in a study of cytomegalovirus exposure and HLA in healthy donors. PCR primers comprised 60 Vbeta and 13 Jbeta primers. Some clones are missing from TCRdb's copy, which holds only in-frame ones; the method was immunoSEQ multiplex PCR. Among roughly 130,000 clones, around 81% were seen once, and the ten largest hold 0.55% to 0.75%. The sequenced sample was PBMCs. These receptors came from a man between 18 and 29 years old in good health and CMV-seronegative.

This clone was picked up one time. The chain joins TRBV6-5 to TRBJ1-5, with D perhaps matching TRBD1 (6 bases). V lost 6 bases, J lost 4 bases, and 13 bases lay in between. The CDR3 consists of 14 residues. From germline, CDR1 is MNHEY and CDR2 SVGAGI. The CDR3: CASRGGIGNQPQHF. CDR3 bases: TGTGCCAGCAGAGGGGGTATCGGGAATCAGCCCCAGCATTTT.

The chain combines TRBV9 with TRBJ1-2, with 9 bases that match TRBD1. CDR1 is SGDLS, CDR2 YYNGEE, per germline. The CDR3 has 14 amino acids. The trim removed 0 bases at V and 4 bases at J, leaving 1 base unmatched. The CDR3 DNA reads as TGTGCCAGCAGCGTAGTGACAGGGGGCTATGGCTACACCTTC. It specifies CASSVVTGGYGYTF.

The chain joins TRBV25-1 to TRBJ1-2; 7 bases align to TRBD1. Trimming took 6 bases from V and 4 from J; bases not matched to a gene: 14. Germline CDR1 MGHDK, CDR2 SYGVNS. The CDR3 totals 16 residues. The CDR3 loop reads CASSLSSEGQFYGYTF. The CDR3 DNA is TGTGCCAGCAGCCTATCATCAGAGGGACAGTTCTATGGCTACACCTTC.

This clone was seen a handful of times. The V and J genes are TRBV11-2 and TRBJ2-2, with TRBD2 as a possible D gene (6 bases). CDR3 size: 16 residues. Between the trimmed V and J ends, which lost 3 bases and 5 bases, there was a span of 16 bases. The germline V gene has CDR1 SGHAT and CDR2 FQNNGV. The CDR3 loop is CASSFTMGGATGELFF. The CDR3 DNA follows: TGTGCCAGCAGCTTTACAATGGGCGGGGCGACCGGGGAGCTGTTTTTT.

The sample holds a few counts of this clone. The V gene is TRBV2, the J gene TRBJ1-5; 8 bases map to TRBD1. CDR3 length: 15 amino acids. CDR1 and CDR2 from the germline V gene are SNHLY and FYNNEI. J lost 0 bases, V lost 6 bases, and 4 bases had no gene match. CDR3 residues: CASSGQGPSNQPQHF. CDR3 DNA: TGTGCCAGCAGCGGACAGGGACCTAGCAATCAGCCCCAGCATTTT.

This chain connects TRBV7-9 to TRBJ1-1, with 8 bases lining up with TRBD1. Germline values: CDR1 SEHNR, CDR2 FQNEAQ (reference sequence). The V segment lost 11 bases and the J segment 1 base; nucleotides outside the gene matches: 15. CDR3 length equals 16 residues. In DNA, the CDR3 is TGTGCCTGCTCACTCAAAAGGACAGGGAAGAACACTGAAGCTTTCTTT. Its translation: CACSLKRTGKNTEAFF.

J is TRBJ1-1 and V is TRBV7-2; D call uncertain. The V gene's germline CDR1 is SGHTA and CDR2 FQGNSA. The V end was cut by 5 bases, the J end by 9 bases, with 10 bases between. The CDR3 is 11 amino acids. The DNA for the CDR3 is TGTGCCAGCAGCGCGAAGGAGAAAGCTTTCTTT. Translating it yields CASSAKEKAFF.

The chain is built from TRBV6-5 and TRBJ2-7; D is undetermined. The CDR3 is made up of 16 amino acids. The germline V gene encodes CDR1 MNHEY and CDR2 SVGAGI. V shed 0 bases and J shed 4 bases, with 16 bases lying between them. This CDR3 reads CASSYSSQALRYEQYF. In DNA form, the CDR3 reads TGTGCCAGCAGTTACTCGAGTCAGGCCCTTCGGTACGAGCAGTACTTC.

The chain combines TRBV30 with TRBJ1-1; 10 nucleotides match TRBD1. The J segment lost 12 bases and the V segment lost 8 bases, leaving 3 bases of the junction unmatched. The germline V gene encodes CDR1 GTSNPN and CDR2 SVGIG (reference sequence). This CDR3 has 9 residues. The CDR3 protein is CAGDRGPFF. As DNA, the CDR3 is TGTGCCGGGGACAGGGGCCCTTTCTTT.

The chain links TRBV29-1 to TRBJ1-1; 7 bases agree with TRBD1. Germline CDR1 SQVTM, CDR2 ANQGSEA. The CDR3 runs to 16 residues. Germline trimming cut 1 base from V and 1 base from J; bases unmatched to any gene: 9. The CDR3 DNA sequence: TGCAGCGTTGAAGGGGTCTTACACAGGGGGAACACTGAAGCTTTCTTT. Translated: CSVEGVLHRGNTEAFF.

The chain carries TRBV11-2 and TRBJ2-1; TRBD2 agrees at 12 bases. The V gene end was trimmed by 10 bases and the J gene end by 4 bases; junction bases not matched to a gene: 5. CDR1 is SGHAT, CDR2 FQNNGV, per germline. There are 14 residues in the CDR3. CDR3 residues: CATSLAGGYNEQFF. DNA for the CDR3: TGTGCCACGTCACTAGCGGGGGGTTACAATGAGCAGTTCTTC.

The V and J genes are TRBV14 and TRBJ1-1, with D perhaps matching TRBD1 (6 bases). CDR3 size: 15 residues. Germline CDR1 is SGHDN and CDR2 is FVKESK. Trimming pared 7 bases from V and 1 base from J, leaving 16 bases between. The CDR3 protein is CASTREPRGNTEAFF. In DNA, the CDR3 is TGTGCCAGCACCAGAGAACCCAGGGGGAACACTGAAGCTTTCTTT. Full variable domain (remainder filled in from reference TRBV14 and TRBJ1-1): EAGVTQFPSHSVIEKGQTVTLRCDPISGHDNLYWYRRVMGKEIKFLLHFVKESKQDESGMPNNRFLAERTGGTYSTLKVQPAELEDSGVYFCASTREPRGNTEAFFGQGTRLTVV.

This rearrangement joins TRBV28 to TRBJ2-7; D is unresolved. CDR1 and CDR2 from the germline V gene are MDHEN and SYDVKM. The V end was cut by 6 bases, the J end by 1 base, with 19 bases between. CDR3 length equals 16 residues. Here the CDR3 reads CASRPRGVRKSYEQYF. As DNA, the CDR3 is TGTGCCAGCAGACCCCGCGGAGTAAGGAAATCCTACGAGCAGTACTTC.

The J gene is TRBJ1-5, the V gene TRBV6-5, with 8 positions matching TRBD1. Germline V gene sequence: CDR1 MNHEY, CDR2 SVGAGI. The CDR3 totals 16 residues. The trim removed 0 bases at V and 7 bases at J, leaving 8 bases unmatched. DNA of the CDR3: TGTGCCAGCAGTTACTCATCCGACAGGGGCACACAGCCCCAGCATTTT. It translates to CASSYSSDRGTQPQHF.

This clone was counted a single time. The chain uses TRBV6-5 and TRBJ2-1; possible D gene TRBD2, 5 bases. Between the trimmed V and J ends, which lost 7 bases and 6 bases, there was a span of 13 bases. The CDR3 runs to 13 residues. CDR1 and CDR2 from the germline V gene are MNHEY and SVGAGI. DNA of the CDR3: TGTGCCAGCAAGAGCGGATTCTCCAATGAGCAGTTCTTC. Its translation is CASKSGFSNEQFF.

The gene calls are TRBV5-6 and TRBJ2-7, with 8 bases identical to TRBD1. This CDR3 has 14 residues. The germline gives CDR1 SGHDT, CDR2 YYEEEE. Trimming at V came to 4 bases and at J to 2 bases, leaving 5 bases not matched to a gene. The CDR3, as DNA: TGTGCCAGCAGCCCTGGGACAGGTCCCTACGAGCAGTACTTC. This codes for CASSPGTGPYEQYF.

This chain connects TRBV4-2 to TRBJ2-2; the match to TRBD1 covers 10 bases. Per germline, CDR1 LGHNA and CDR2 YNFKEQ. Trimming cost V 4 bases and J 7 bases; bases outside gene matches: 9. The CDR3 is 16 amino acids. The CDR3 sequence: CASSRVGTGEGGELFF. CDR3 bases: TGTGCCAGCAGCCGGGTAGGGACAGGGGAGGGCGGGGAGCTGTTTTTT.

The V call is TRBV7-9, the J call TRBJ2-1; D uncertain. From germline, CDR1 is SEHNR and CDR2 FQNEAQ (reference sequence). CDR3 size: 12 residues. V was trimmed by 1 base and J by 15 bases, leaving 13 bases between them. The CDR3 loop is CASSLGNLMRFF. Written as DNA, the CDR3 is TGTGCCAGCAGCTTAGGTAACCTAATGCGGTTCTTC.

The chain is built from TRBV7-9 and TRBJ1-6; maybe TRBD1 (6 bases). Germline V CDR1 and CDR2: SEHNR, FQNEAQ (reference sequence). Trimming cost V 2 bases and J 7 bases, with 12 bases left between them. The length of the CDR3 is 15 residues. The CDR3 spells CASSLRGQRNSPLHF. The CDR3 bases are TGTGCCAGCAGCTTACGCGGACAGCGAAATTCACCCCTCCACTTT.

The V and J genes are TRBV5-8 and TRBJ2-3; TRBD2 agrees at 12 bases. Trimming took 1 base from V and 1 from J; bases not matched to a gene: 4. The CDR3 has 17 residues. Germline assignment: CDR1 SGHTS and CDR2 YDEGEE. CDR3 DNA: TGTGCCAGCAGCTTGTTACTAGCGGGGGGAGGCACAGATACGCAGTATTTT. It translates to CASSLLLAGGGTDTQYF.